The 20 T cell receptor beta chains listed next were all sequenced from one sample in a study of PD-1 blockade in classical Hodgkin lymphoma. Produced via immunoSEQ multiplex PCR; TCRdb's table is partial and in-frame only. The sample consists of around 90,000 clones, roughly 73% of them appearing once. Sample time point: cycle 4 day 1 (C4D1), after five to seven weeks of nivolumab. Every one of the patients relapsed after autologous stem cell transplantation (brentuximab vedotin exposure was variable). The starting material was peripheral blood mononuclear cells (PBMCs), obtained before the fourth cycle of nivolumab. The receptors shown here come from a human donor with classical Hodgkin lymphoma.

This chain links TRBV6-6 with TRBJ2-7; TRBD2 matches 8 bases. CDR1 and CDR2 from the germline V gene are MNHNY and SVGAGI (reference sequence). This CDR3 contains 13 residues. With V trimmed by 8 bases and J by 2 bases, 5 bases remained unmatched. The CDR3 protein is CASWGLGAYEQYF. The CDR3 DNA reads as TGTGCCAGCTGGGGACTAGGAGCCTACGAGCAGTACTTC.

This clone was observed a handful of times. The rearrangement uses TRBV4-3 and TRBJ2-7, with 8 bases aligning to TRBD1. The CDR3 spans 18 residues. Germline CDR1 is LGHNA and CDR2 is YSLEER. J gave up 3 bases and V 4 bases, and 17 bases lay outside the gene matches. The CDR3 spells CASSPGSVGQGKNYEQYF. The CDR3 DNA reads TGCGCCAGCAGCCCTGGCTCTGTAGGACAGGGAAAAAACTACGAGCAGTACTTC.

This clone was seen more than once but under ten times. The chain links TRBV6-1 to TRBJ2-5; 9 bases map to TRBD1. V lost 1 base and J lost 0; bases outside the gene matches: 3. CDR3 length equals 16 residues. Germline CDR1 reads MNHNS; CDR2 reads SASEGT. As DNA, the CDR3 is TGTGCCAGCAGTGAAGGAGGACAGGGGTACCAAGAGACCCAGTACTTC. This gives the protein CASSEGGQGYQETQYF.

V usage is TRBV6-6 and J usage is TRBJ2-1; D is undetermined. V gave up 2 bases and J gave up 9 bases, with 8 bases separating them. CDR1 is MNHNY and CDR2 is SVGAGI in the germline V gene (reference sequence). CDR3 size: 12 residues. The CDR3 region has the DNA TGTGCCAGCAGTTACGAAGGCTTTGAGCAGTTCTTC. Protein: CASSYEGFEQFF.

The chain joins TRBV11-2 to TRBJ1-2, with D possibly matching TRBD1 (6 bases). Per the germline V gene, CDR1 is SGHAT and CDR2 is FQNNGV. The CDR3 is 12 amino acids. The ends were cut back, 5 bases at V and 5 bases at J, with 9 bases in the middle. The CDR3 DNA follows: TGTGCCAGCAGCGCCGGACAGTATGGCTACACCTTC. Translated, it gives CASSAGQYGYTF. Full variable domain (outside the CDR3, taken from reference TRBV11-2 and TRBJ1-2): EAGVAQSPRYKIIEKRQSVAFWCNPISGHATLYWYQQILGQGPKLLIQFQNNGVVDDSQLPKDRFSAERLKGVDSTLKIQPAKLEDSAVYLCASSAGQYGYTFGSGTRLTVV.

The chain joins TRBV12-5 to TRBJ1-2; 7 bases are shared with TRBD1. J was trimmed by 5 bases and V by 5 bases; bases with no gene match: 8. The CDR3 contains 14 residues. Germline V CDR1 and CDR2: LGHNT, FRNRAP. The CDR3 region is CASGPGTAFYGYTF. The CDR3 DNA follows: TGTGCTAGTGGTCCCGGGACAGCGTTTTATGGCTACACCTTC. Drawing the rest from reference TRBV12-5 and TRBJ1-2, the complete variable domain is DARVTQTPRHKVTEMGQEVTMRCQPILGHNTVFWYRQTMMQGLELLAYFRNRAPLDDSGMPKDRFSAEMPDATLATLKIQPSEPRDSAVYFCASGPGTAFYGYTFGSGTRLTVV.

This chain joins TRBV6-6 and TRBJ1-2; tentatively, D is TRBD1 (6 bases). The germline V gene has CDR1 MNHNY and CDR2 SVGAGI (reference sequence). Trimming shortened V by 6 bases and J by 8 bases, and 19 bases separated the two germline ends. This CDR3 contains 14 residues. Written as DNA, the CDR3 is TGTGCCAGCAGCTCCGGACAGTCTCGGGCGGGCTACACCTTC. Protein product: CASSSGQSRAGYTF.

This clone was detected a few times. The chain couples TRBV27 to TRBJ1-2; the D gene is possibly TRBD1 (6 bases). Germline CDR1 reads MNHEY; CDR2 reads SMNVEV (reference sequence). This CDR3 comprises 15 residues. V lost 2 bases to trimming and J lost 4 bases, with 14 bases between them. CDR3 nucleotides: TGTGCCAGCAGTTTAAGGTCCAGGGGACTCTATGGCTACACCTTC. Amino acids: CASSLRSRGLYGYTF.

The gene calls are TRBV7-9 and TRBJ2-3; 12 bases are shared with TRBD2. Germline values: CDR1 SEHNR, CDR2 FQNEAQ (reference sequence). This CDR3 has 16 amino acids. V trimming: 2 bases; J trimming: 2 bases; junction bases outside the gene matches: 2. In DNA form, the CDR3 reads TGTGCCAGCAGCTTACTAGCGGGGGGGTACACAGATACGCAGTATTTT. It encodes CASSLLAGGYTDTQYF.

This clone has only one observation. This rearrangement joins TRBV6-5 to TRBJ2-5; 9 bases are a match to TRBD2. The CDR3 sequence is 16 residues long. J was trimmed by 7 bases and V by 0 bases; bases with no gene match: 9. Germline assignment: CDR1 MNHEY and CDR2 SVGAGI. As DNA, the CDR3 is TGTGCCAGCAGTTACTCAGGCGGGGGGGCGCCGGGGACCCAGTACTTC. Protein product: CASSYSGGGAPGTQYF.

The V gene is TRBV7-3, the J gene TRBJ2-1, with TRBD2 identical over 7 bases. The trim removed 5 bases at V and 3 bases at J, leaving 13 bases unmatched. This CDR3 comprises 17 residues. Per germline, CDR1 SGHTA and CDR2 FQGTGA. CDR3 region: CASSHIGPGGYYNEQFF. The CDR3 nucleotides are TGTGCCAGCAGCCACATCGGACCGGGGGGTTACTACAATGAGCAGTTCTTC. The full variable domain, in which reference TRBV7-3 and TRBJ2-1 provide the parts outside the CDR3, is GAGVSQTPSNKVTEKGKYVELRCDPISGHTALYWYRQSLGQGPEFLIYFQGTGAADDSGLPNDRFFAVRPEGSVSTLKIQRTERGDSAVYLCASSHIGPGGYYNEQFFGPGTRLTVL.

The CDR3 DNA reads TGTGCCAGCAGTGGGCAGATAGAACCAAGCAATCAGCCCCAGCATTTT. This encodes CASSGQIEPSNQPQHF. The chain recombines TRBV6-1 with TRBJ1-5; D ambiguous. Germline lookup yields CDR1 MNHNS and CDR2 SASEGT. Trimming stripped 4 bases from V and 1 base from J, with 14 bases between. The CDR3 spans 16 residues.

This clone was seen once. This chain links TRBV10-3 with TRBJ1-1; TRBD1 agrees at 9 bases. Trimming took 4 bases from V and 5 from J; bases not matched to a gene: 11. The germline CDR1 and CDR2 sequences are ENHRY and SYGVKD. This CDR3 region has 16 residues. The CDR3 DNA is TGTGCCATCAGTGCCCTTAGGGGGACAGGGCGGACTGAAGCTTTCTTT. Its protein is CAISALRGTGRTEAFF.

This sequence joins TRBV27 and TRBJ2-7, with D perhaps matching TRBD1 (7 bases). The CDR3 runs 15 residues. In germline, CDR1 is MNHEY, CDR2 SMNVEV (reference sequence). Trimming removed 3 bases from V and 3 bases from J, with 15 bases in between. Here the CDR3 reads CASSFGQGGYYEQYF. The CDR3 coding sequence is TGTGCCAGCAGTTTTGGCCAGGGGGGATACTACGAGCAGTACTTC.

The chain is built from TRBV7-9 and TRBJ1-5; maybe TRBD1 (5 bases). V lost 5 bases, J lost 5 bases, and 13 bases lay in between. The CDR3 is made up of 14 amino acids. Germline V gene data show CDR1 as SEHNR and CDR2 as FQNEAQ (reference sequence). In DNA form, the CDR3 reads TGTGCCAGCAGCCCCTCTGGGGGGGATCAGCCCCAGCATTTT. Protein product: CASSPSGGDQPQHF. Drawing the rest from reference TRBV7-9 and TRBJ1-5, the complete variable domain is DTGVSQNPRHKITKRGQNVTFRCDPISEHNRLYWYRQTLGQGPEFLTYFQNEAQLEKSRLLSDRFSAERPKGSFSTLEIQRTEQGDSAMYLCASSPSGGDQPQHFGDGTRLSIL.

The rearrangement links TRBV19 to TRBJ1-5; perhaps TRBD1 as D (5 bases). This CDR3 contains 18 residues. The V and J ends lost 3 bases and 3 bases respectively, with 21 bases between them. Germline CDR1 is LNHDA and CDR2 is SQIVND (reference sequence). DNA of the CDR3: TGTGCCAGTAGTATCAGAGGGGTGGGCCGATACATCAATCAGCCCCAGCATTTT. This encodes CASSIRGVGRYINQPQHF. The whole variable domain, filled in from reference TRBV19 and TRBJ1-5, reads DGGITQSPKYLFRKEGQNVTLSCEQNLNHDAMYWYRQDPGQGLRLIYYSQIVNDFQKGDIAEGYSVSREKKESFPLTVTSAQKNPTAFYLCASSIRGVGRYINQPQHFGDGTRLSIL.

This clone appeared a few times. This specimen includes other DNA sequences encoding the same CDR3. This chain connects TRBV18 to TRBJ2-7; D perhaps matches TRBD1 (6 bases). The CDR3 is 14 residues long. Trimming removed 1 base at V and 2 bases at J, with 9 bases between. Germline CDR1 and CDR2: KGHSH and LQKENI. The CDR3 DNA is TGTGCCAGCTCACCACAGGACAGAACCTACGAGCAGTACTTC. Its protein product is CASSPQDRTYEQYF. Full variable domain (remainder filled in from reference TRBV18 and TRBJ2-7): NAGVMQNPRHLVRRRGQEARLRCSPMKGHSHVYWYRQLPEEGLKFMVYLQKENIIDESGMPKERFSAEFPKEGPSILRIQQVVRGDSAAYFCASSPQDRTYEQYFGPGTRLTVT.

In its sample, this clone was seen once. The chain recombines TRBV14 with TRBJ2-2; possibly TRBD2 for D (5 bases). The V gene's germline CDR1 is SGHDN and CDR2 FVKESK. Trimming took 4 bases from V and 4 from J, leaving 19 bases between them. This CDR3 spans 17 amino acids. As DNA, the CDR3 is TGTGCCAGCAGCCTCGGCCCACCGGGATGGGGCACCGGGGAGCTGTTTTTT. Translation: CASSLGPPGWGTGELFF.

V is TRBV9 and J is TRBJ1-1, with 7 bases aligning to TRBD1. Unmatched junction bases numbered 5, after V lost 0 bases and J lost 3 bases. This CDR3 is built from 15 residues. The germline CDR1 and CDR2 sequences are SGDLS and YYNGEE. CDR3 nucleotides: TGTGCCAGCAGCGTAGGGGACAGAAGAGACACTGAAGCTTTCTTT. Amino acid sequence: CASSVGDRRDTEAFF.

This sequence joins TRBV7-3 and TRBJ1-2, with D possibly matching TRBD1 (5 bases). The germline V gene has CDR1 SGHTA and CDR2 FQGTGA. V dropped 4 bases and J dropped 4 bases, with 13 bases sitting between them. This CDR3 spans 14 amino acids. The CDR3 loop is CASSSRDPGYGYTF. The DNA of the CDR3 is TGTGCCAGCAGCTCCCGGGACCCCGGCTATGGCTACACCTTC.